Below, one T cell receptor beta chain is given with its context. This sample is drawn from a study of shared clonotypes between healthy human individuals. This CDR3 is 16 amino acids long. V was trimmed by 2 bases and J by 5 bases, leaving 16 bases between them. Looked up from germline, CDR1 is SGHDT and CDR2 is YYEEEE. Repertoires were generated with immunoSEQ multiplex PCR, while TCRdb's copy carries only in-frame clones and drops some. The sample holds about 2,100,000 clones, about 92% seen once. In the naive CD8 group, cells lacked CD45RO and were positively selected for CCR7, so terminally differentiated effector memory CD45RA+ cells were left out.

The sequencing input was naive CD8+ T cells from PBMCs. The V gene is TRBV5-6, the J gene TRBJ2-2, with a weak D call TRBD1 (6 bases). This clonotype was sampled from a man younger than 35 in good health. Some clones in this sample may be carry-over from other donors' samples. The CDR3 DNA follows: TGTGCCAGCAGCTTTCTCCAAGAGAGGGGGACCGGGGAGCTGTTTTTT. Amino acids: CASSFLQERGTGELFF.